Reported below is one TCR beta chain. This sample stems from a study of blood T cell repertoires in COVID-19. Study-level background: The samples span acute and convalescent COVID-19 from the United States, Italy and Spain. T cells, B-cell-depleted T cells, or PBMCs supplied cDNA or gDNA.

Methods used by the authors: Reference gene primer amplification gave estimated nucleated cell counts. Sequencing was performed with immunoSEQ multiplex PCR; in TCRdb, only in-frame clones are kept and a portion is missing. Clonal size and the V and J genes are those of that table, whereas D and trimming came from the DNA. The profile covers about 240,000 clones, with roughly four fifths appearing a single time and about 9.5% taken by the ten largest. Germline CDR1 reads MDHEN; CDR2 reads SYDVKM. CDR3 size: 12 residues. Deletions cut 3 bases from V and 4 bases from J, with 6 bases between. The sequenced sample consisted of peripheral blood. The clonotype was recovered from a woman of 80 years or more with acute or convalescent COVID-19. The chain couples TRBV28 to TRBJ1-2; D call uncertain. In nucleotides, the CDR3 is TGTGCCAGCAGTTTCCTGAGCTATGGCTACACCTTC. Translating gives CASSFLSYGYTF.